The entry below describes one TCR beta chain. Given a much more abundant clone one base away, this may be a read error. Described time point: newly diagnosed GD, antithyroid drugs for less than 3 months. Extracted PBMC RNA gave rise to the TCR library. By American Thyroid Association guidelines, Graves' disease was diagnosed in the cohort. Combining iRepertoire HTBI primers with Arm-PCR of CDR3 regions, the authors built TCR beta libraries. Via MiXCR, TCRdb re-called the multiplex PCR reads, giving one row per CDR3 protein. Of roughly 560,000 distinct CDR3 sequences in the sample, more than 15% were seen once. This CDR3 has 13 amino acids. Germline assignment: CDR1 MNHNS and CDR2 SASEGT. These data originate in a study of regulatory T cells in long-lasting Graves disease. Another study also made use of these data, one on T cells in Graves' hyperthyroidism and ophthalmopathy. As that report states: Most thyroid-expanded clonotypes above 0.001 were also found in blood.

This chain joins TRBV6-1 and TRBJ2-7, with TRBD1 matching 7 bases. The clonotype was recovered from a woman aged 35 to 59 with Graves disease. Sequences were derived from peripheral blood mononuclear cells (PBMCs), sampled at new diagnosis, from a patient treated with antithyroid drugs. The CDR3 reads CASRSGGSCEQYF. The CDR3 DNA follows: TGTGCCAGCAGGTCAGGGGGATCCTGCGAGCAGTACTTC.